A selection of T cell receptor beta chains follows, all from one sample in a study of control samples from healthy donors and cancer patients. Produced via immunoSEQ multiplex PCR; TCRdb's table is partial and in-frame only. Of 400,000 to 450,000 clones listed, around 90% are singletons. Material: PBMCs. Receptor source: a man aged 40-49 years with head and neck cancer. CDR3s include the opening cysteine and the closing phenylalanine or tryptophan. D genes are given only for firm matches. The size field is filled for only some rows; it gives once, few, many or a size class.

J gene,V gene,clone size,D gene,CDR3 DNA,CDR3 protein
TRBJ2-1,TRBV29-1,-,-,TGCAGCGTTGAAAGGGGGAGCTCCTACAATGAGCAGTTCTTC,CSVERGSSYNEQFF
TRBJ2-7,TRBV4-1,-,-,TGCGCCAGCAGCCCAGTCTCGACGGTCTACGAGCAGTACTTC,CASSPVSTVYEQYF
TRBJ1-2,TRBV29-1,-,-,TGCAGCGTTGAAAGGCAGGAAGATGGCTACACCTTC,CSVERQEDGYTF
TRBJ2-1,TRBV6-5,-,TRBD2,TGTGCCAGCAGTTTCGGACTAGCGGGAGGGCTCGATGAGCAGTTCTTC,CASSFGLAGGLDEQFF
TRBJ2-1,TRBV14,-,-,TGTGCCAGCAGCCCCGCGGTGACCTCCTACAATGAGCAGTTCTTC,CASSPAVTSYNEQFF
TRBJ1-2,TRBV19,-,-,TGTGCCAGTAGTATCGGTTTGGACTATGGCTACACCTTC,CASSIGLDYGYTF
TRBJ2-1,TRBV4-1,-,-,TGCGCCAGCAGCCAAGGGAAGTTACGGACTTCAGACGGGGAGCAGTTCTTC,CASSQGKLRTSDGEQFF
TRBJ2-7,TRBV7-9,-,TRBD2,TGTGCCAGCAGCCTCCACAGACTAGCGGAGACCTACGAGCAGTACTTC,CASSLHRLAETYEQYF
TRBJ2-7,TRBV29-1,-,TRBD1,TGCAGCGTTAGACAAGCCGGGACAGGGTACTACGAGCAGTACTTC,CSVRQAGTGYYEQYF
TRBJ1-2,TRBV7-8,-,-,TGTGCCAGCAGCTCCCGGAGGTCGGGGTCCCTCTATGGCTACACCTTC,CASSSRRSGSLYGYTF
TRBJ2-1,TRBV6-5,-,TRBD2,TGTGCCAGCAGTTACCCCGCCATAGCGGGAGCTTCTGAGCAGTTCTTC,CASSYPAIAGASEQFF
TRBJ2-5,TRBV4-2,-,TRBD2,TGTGCCAGCAGTACCGGGACTAGCGGGAATCGGGTCCAAGAGACCCAGTACTTC,CASSTGTSGNRVQETQYF
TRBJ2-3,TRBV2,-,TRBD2,TGTGCCAGCGGCCGACTAGCGGGGGCAGATACGCAGTATTTT,CASGRLAGADTQYF
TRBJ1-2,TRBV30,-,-,TGTGCCTGGAGAAGGAGTCAGATGGACTATGGCTACACCTTC,CAWRRSQMDYGYTF
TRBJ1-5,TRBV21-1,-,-,TGTGCCAGCAGCAAAGGGGCAAGATGGGGACAGGGTGACCCCTATGGCAATCAGCCCCAGCATTTT,CASSKGARWGQGDPYGNQPQHF
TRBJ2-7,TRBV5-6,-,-,TGTGCCAGCACTATAGACAGGAGCTACGAGCAGTACTTC,CASTIDRSYEQYF
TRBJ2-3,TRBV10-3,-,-,TGTGCCATCAGTGAGCCGAGAACAGGGCTGGCAGATACGCAGTATTTT,CAISEPRTGLADTQYF
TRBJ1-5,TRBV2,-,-,TGTGCCAGCAGTCTGGACAGAAGCTATAGCAATCAGCCCCAGCATTTT,CASSLDRSYSNQPQHF
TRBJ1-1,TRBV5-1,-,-,TGCGCCAGCAGCTTGGGGACTTTACAAGCAACCGGTGGGGCTTTCTTT,CASSLGTLQATGGAFF
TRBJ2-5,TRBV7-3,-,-,TGTGCCAGCAGCCCTCACTACAGGGAGACCCAGTACTTC,CASSPHYRETQYF
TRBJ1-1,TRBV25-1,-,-,TGTGCCAGCAGTGCTCACGGAGAAGCTTTCTTT,CASSAHGEAFF
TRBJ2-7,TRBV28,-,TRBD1,TGTGCCAGCAGTCCAACAGGGGTCCCCTACGAGCAGTACTTC,CASSPTGVPYEQYF
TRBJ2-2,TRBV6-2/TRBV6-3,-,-,TGTGCCAGCAGTCCCCTGGTGGCTGGGGAGCTGTTTTTT,CASSPLVAGELFF
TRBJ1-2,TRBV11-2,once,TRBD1,TGTGCCAGCAGCCCCGGACAGGGCTATGGCTACACCTTC,CASSPGQGYGYTF